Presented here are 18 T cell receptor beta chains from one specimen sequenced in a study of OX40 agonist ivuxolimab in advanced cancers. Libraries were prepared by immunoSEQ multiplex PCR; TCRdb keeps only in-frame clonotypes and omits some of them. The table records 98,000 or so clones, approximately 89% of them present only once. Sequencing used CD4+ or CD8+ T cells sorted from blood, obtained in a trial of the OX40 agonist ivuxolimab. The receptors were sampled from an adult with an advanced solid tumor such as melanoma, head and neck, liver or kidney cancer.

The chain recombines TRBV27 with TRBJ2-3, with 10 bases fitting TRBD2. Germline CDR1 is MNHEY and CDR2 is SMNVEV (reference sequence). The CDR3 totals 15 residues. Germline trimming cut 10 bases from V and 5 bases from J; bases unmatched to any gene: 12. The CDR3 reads CAIASAGGLGDTQYF. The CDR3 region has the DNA TGTGCCATCGCGTCAGCGGGGGGGCTGGGAGATACGCAGTATTTT.

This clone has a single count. In nucleotides, the CDR3 is TGCGCCAGCAGCTTGACTAGCGGGGCTACCTACGAGCAGTACTTC. Protein sequence: CASSLTSGATYEQYF. The rearrangement links TRBV5-1 to TRBJ2-7; 10 positions match TRBD2. V dropped 1 base and J dropped 2; count of bases not matched to a gene: 3. The CDR3 contains 15 residues. The V gene's germline CDR1 is SGHRS and CDR2 YFSETQ.

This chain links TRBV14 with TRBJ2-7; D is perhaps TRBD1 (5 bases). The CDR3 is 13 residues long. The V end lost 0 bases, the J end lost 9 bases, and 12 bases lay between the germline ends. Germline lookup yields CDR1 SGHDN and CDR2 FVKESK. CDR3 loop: CASSQDQGRRQYF. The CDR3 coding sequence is TGTGCCAGCAGCCAAGATCAGGGAAGGCGGCAGTACTTC.

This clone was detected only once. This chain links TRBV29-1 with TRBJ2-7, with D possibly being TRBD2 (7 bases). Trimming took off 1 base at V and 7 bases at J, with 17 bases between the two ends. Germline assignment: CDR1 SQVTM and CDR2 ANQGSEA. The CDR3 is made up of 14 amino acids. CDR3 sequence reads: CSVEVVAGAGEQYF. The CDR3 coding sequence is TGCAGCGTTGAAGTTGTGGCGGGGGCCGGGGAGCAGTACTTC.

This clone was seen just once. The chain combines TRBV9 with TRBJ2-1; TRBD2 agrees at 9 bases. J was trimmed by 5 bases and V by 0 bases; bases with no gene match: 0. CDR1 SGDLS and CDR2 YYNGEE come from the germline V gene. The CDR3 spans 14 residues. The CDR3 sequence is CASSVGTSDNEQFF. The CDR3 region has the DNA TGTGCCAGCAGCGTAGGGACTAGCGACAATGAGCAGTTCTTC.

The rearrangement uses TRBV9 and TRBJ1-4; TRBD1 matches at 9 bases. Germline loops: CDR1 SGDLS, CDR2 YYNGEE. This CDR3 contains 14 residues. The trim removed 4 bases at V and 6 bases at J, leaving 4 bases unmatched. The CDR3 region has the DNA TGTGCCAGCAGCTCCCGGGACAGGGATGAAAAACTGTTTTTT. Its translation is CASSSRDRDEKLFF.

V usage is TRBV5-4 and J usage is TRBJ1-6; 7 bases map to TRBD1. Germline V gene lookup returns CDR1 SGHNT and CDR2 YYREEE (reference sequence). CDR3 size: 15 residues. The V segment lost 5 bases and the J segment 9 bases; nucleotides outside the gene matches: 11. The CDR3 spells CASSPGGALGSPLHF. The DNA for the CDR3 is TGTGCCAGCAGTCCAGGGGGGGCACTGGGTTCACCCCTCCACTTT.

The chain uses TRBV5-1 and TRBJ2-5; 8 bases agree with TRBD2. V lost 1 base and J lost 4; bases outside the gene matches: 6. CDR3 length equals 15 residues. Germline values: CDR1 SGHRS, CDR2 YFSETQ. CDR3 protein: CASSLLGGASETQYF. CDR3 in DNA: TGCGCCAGCAGCTTGCTCGGGGGGGCGTCAGAGACCCAGTACTTC.

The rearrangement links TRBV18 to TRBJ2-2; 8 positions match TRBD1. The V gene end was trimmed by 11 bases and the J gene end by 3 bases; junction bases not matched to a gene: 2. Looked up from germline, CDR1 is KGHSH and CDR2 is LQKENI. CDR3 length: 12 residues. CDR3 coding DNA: TGTGCCGGGACAGGAGACACCGGGGAGCTGTTTTTT. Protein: CAGTGDTGELFF.

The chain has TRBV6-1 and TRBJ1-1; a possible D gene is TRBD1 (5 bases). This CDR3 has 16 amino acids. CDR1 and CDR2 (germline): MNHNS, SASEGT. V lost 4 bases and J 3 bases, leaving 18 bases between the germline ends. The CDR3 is CASSAVVGRGYTEAFF. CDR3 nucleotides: TGTGCCAGCAGTGCCGTCGTGGGGCGGGGTTACACTGAAGCTTTCTTT.

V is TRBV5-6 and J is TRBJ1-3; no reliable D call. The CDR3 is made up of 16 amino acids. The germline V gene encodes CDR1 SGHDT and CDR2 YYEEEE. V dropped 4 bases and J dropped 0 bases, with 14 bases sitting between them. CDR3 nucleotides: TGTGCCAGCAGCGGCGGTGGGAAGAGCTCTGGAAACACCATATATTTT. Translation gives CASSGGGKSSGNTIYF.

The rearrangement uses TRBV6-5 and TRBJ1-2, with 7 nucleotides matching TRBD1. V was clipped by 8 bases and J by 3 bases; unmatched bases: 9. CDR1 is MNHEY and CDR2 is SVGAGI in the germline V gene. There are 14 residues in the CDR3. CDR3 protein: CASQGGKRDYGYTF. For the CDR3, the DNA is TGTGCCAGCCAGGGGGGCAAGAGAGACTATGGCTACACCTTC.

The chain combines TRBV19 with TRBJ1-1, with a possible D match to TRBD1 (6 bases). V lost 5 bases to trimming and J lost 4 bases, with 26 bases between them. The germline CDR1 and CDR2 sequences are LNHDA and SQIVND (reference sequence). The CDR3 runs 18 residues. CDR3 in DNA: TGTGCCAGTAGTGCATCACGACAGGTGGGGAGGAGGGGCACTGAAGCTTTCTTT. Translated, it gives CASSASRQVGRRGTEAFF.

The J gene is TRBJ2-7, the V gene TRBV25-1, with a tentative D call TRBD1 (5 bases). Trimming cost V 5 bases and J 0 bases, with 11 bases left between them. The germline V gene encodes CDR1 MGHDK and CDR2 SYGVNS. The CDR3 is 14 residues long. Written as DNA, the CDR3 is TGTGCCAGCAGTTCTCAGGGTTTCTCCTACGAGCAGTACTTC. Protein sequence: CASSSQGFSYEQYF.

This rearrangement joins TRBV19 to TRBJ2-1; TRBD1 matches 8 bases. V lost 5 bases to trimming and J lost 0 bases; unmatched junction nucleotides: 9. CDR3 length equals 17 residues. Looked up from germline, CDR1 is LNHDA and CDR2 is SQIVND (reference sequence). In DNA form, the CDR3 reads TGTGCCAGTAGTGCCAACAGGGGGGAAAGCTCCTACAATGAGCAGTTCTTC. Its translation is CASSANRGESSYNEQFF.

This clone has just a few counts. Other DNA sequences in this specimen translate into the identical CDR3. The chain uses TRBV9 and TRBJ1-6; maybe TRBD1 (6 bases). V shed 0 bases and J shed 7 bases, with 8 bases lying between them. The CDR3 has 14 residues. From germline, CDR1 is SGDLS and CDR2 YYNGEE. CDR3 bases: TGTGCCAGCAGCGTAGGGACAGACAATTCACCCCTCCACTTT. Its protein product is CASSVGTDNSPLHF.

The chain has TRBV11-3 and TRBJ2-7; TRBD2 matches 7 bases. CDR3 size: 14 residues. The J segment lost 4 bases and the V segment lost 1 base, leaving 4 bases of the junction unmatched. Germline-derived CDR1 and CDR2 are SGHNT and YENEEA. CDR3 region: CASSLAGGAYEQYF. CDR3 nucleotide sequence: TGTGCCAGCAGCTTAGCGGGGGGAGCTTACGAGCAGTACTTC.

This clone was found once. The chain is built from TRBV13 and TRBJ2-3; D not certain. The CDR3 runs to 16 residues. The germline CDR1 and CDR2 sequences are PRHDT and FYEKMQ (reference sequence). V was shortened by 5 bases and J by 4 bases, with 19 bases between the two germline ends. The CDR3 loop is CASSPGGVPRADTQYF. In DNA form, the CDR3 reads TGTGCCAGCAGCCCTGGTGGCGTCCCCCGCGCAGATACGCAGTATTTT.